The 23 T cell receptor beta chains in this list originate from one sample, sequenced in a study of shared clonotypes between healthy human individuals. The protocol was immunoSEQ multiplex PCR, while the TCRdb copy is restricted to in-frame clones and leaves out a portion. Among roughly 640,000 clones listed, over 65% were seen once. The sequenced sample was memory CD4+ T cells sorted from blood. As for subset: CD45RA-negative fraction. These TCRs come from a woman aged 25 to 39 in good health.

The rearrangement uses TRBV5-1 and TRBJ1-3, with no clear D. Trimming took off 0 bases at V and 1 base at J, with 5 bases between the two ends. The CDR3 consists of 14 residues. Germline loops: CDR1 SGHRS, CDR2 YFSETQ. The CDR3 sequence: CASSLGASGNTIYF. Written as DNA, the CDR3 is TGCGCCAGCAGCTTGGGGGCTTCTGGAAACACCATATATTTT. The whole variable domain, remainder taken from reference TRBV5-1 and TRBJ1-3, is KAGVTQTPRYLIKTRGQQVTLSCSPISGHRSVSWYQQTPGQGLQFLFEYFSETQRNKGNFPGRFSGRQFSNSRSEMNVSTLELGDSALYLCASSLGASGNTIYFGEGSWLTVV.

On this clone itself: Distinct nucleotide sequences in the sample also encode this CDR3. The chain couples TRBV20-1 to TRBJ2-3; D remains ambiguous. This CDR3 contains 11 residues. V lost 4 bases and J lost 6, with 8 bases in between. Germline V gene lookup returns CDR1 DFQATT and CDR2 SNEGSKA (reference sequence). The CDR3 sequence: CSATRGDTQYF. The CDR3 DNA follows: TGCAGTGCTACCCGCGGCGATACGCAGTATTTT.

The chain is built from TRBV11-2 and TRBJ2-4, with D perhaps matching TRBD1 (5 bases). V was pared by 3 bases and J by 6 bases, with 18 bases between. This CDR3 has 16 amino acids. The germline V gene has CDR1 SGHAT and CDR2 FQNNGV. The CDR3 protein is CASSFSPQGSGNIQYF. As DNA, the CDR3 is TGTGCCAGCAGCTTCTCCCCCCAGGGATCGGGAAACATTCAGTACTTC.

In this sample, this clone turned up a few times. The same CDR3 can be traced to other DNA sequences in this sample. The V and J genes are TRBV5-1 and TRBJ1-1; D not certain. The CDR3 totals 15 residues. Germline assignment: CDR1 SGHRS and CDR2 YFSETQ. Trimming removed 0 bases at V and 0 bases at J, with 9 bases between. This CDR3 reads CASSLGGSLNTEAFF. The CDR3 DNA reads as TGCGCCAGCAGCTTGGGGGGATCACTGAACACTGAAGCTTTCTTT.

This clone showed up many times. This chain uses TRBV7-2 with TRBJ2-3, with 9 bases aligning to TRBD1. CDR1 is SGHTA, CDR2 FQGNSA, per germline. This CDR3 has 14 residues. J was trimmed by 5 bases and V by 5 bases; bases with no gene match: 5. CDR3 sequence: CASSQQGAGDTQYF. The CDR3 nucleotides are TGTGCCAGCAGCCAACAGGGGGCTGGAGATACGCAGTATTTT.

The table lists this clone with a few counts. The CDR3 nucleotides read TGCGCCAGCCGTGTCACCGGGACTACGGGCACCGGGGAGCTGTTTTTT. It yields the protein CASRVTGTTGTGELFF. The rearrangement joins TRBV5-1 to TRBJ2-2, with TRBD2 matching 7 bases. Losses at the gene ends were 7 bases for V and 4 bases for J; bases not matched to a gene: 13. CDR3 length: 16 amino acids. Germline V gene sequence: CDR1 SGHRS, CDR2 YFSETQ.

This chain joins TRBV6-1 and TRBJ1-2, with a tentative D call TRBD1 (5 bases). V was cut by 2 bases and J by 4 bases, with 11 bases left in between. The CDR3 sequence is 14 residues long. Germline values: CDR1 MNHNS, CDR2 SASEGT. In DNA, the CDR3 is TGTGCCAGCAGTGAAACAGGCCCTTCCTATGGCTACACCTTC. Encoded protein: CASSETGPSYGYTF.

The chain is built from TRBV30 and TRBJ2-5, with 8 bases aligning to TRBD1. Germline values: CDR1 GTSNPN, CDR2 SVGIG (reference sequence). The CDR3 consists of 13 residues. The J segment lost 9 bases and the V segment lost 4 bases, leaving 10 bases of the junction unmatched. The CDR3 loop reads CAWTGGAGASQYF. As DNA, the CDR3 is TGTGCCTGGACAGGGGGCGCGGGTGCGTCCCAGTACTTC.

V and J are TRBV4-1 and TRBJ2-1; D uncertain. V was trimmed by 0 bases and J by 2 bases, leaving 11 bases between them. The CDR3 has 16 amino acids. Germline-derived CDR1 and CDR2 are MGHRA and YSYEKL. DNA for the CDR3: TGCGCCAGCAGCCAAGAAGGTACGGAAACCTACAATGAGCAGTTCTTC. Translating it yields CASSQEGTETYNEQFF.

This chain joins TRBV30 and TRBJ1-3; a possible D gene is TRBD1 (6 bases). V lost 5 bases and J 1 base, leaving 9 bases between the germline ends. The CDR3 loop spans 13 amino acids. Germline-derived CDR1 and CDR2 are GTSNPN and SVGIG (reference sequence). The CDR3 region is CAWVRGSGNTIYF. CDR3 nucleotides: TGTGCCTGGGTTAGGGGGTCTGGAAACACCATATATTTT.

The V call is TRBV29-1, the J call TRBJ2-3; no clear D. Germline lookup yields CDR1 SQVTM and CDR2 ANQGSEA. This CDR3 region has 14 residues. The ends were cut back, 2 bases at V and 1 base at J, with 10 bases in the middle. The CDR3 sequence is CSVESILGTDTQYF. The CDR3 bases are TGCAGCGTTGAATCCATTCTCGGCACAGATACGCAGTATTTT.

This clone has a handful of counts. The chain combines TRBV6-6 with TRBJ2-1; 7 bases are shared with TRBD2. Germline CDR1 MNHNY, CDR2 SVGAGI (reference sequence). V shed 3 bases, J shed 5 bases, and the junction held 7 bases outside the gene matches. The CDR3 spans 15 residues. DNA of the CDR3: TGTGCCAGCAGTTATCGAGCGGGACGGCACAATGAGCAGTTCTTC. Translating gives CASSYRAGRHNEQFF.

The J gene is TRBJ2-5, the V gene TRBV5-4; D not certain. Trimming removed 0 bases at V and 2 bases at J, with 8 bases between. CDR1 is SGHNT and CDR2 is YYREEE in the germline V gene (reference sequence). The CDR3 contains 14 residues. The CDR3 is CASSLAFVQETQYF. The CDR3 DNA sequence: TGTGCCAGCAGCTTGGCCTTTGTGCAAGAGACCCAGTACTTC.

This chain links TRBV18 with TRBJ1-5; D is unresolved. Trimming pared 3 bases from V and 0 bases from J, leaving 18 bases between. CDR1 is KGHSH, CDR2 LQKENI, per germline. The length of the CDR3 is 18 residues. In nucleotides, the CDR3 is TGTGCCAGCTCACCCCAGGCTTCGCGTCTCGGTAGCAATCAGCCCCAGCATTTT. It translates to CASSPQASRLGSNQPQHF. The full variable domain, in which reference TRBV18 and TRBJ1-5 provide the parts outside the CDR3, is NAGVMQNPRHLVRRRGQEARLRCSPMKGHSHVYWYRQLPEEGLKFMVYLQKENIIDESGMPKERFSAEFPKEGPSILRIQQVVRGDSAAYFCASSPQASRLGSNQPQHFGDGTRLSIL.

As DNA, the CDR3 is TGTGCCAGCAGTTTGTCGGGTAGCGTTGGTCAGCCCCAGCATTTT. This gives the protein CASSLSGSVGQPQHF. The genes are TRBV27 and TRBJ1-5; D not resolved. Trimming removed 3 bases at V and 6 bases at J, with 15 bases between. The CDR3 is 15 amino acids. CDR1 MNHEY and CDR2 SMNVEV come from the germline V gene (reference sequence).

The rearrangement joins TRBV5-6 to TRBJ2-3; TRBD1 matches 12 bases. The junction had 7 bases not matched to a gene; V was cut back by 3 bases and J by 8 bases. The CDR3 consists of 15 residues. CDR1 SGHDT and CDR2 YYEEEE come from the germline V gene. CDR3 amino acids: CASSSLGTGGLTQYF. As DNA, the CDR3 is TGTGCCAGCAGCTCGCTCGGGACAGGGGGCCTTACGCAGTATTTT. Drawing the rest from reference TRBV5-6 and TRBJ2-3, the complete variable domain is DAGVTQSPTHLIKTRGQQVTLRCSPKSGHDTVSWYQQALGQGPQFIFQYYEEEERQRGNFPDRFSGHQFPNYSSELNVNALLLGDSALYLCASSSLGTGGLTQYFGPGTRLTVL.

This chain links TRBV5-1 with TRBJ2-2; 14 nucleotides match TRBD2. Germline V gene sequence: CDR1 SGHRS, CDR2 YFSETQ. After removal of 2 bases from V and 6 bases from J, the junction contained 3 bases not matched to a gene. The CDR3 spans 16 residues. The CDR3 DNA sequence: TGCGCCAGCAGCTTTCCGGGACTAGCGGGAGCCGGGGAGCTGTTTTTT. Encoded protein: CASSFPGLAGAGELFF.

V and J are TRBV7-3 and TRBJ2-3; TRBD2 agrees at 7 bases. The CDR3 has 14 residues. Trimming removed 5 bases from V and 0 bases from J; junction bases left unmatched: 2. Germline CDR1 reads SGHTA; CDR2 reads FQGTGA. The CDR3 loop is CASSPRGSTDTQYF. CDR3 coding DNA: TGTGCCAGCAGCCCGCGGGGGAGCACAGATACGCAGTATTTT.

This CDR3 reads CASSPIGRDGEQFF. CDR3 coding DNA: TGTGCCAGCAGCCCGATCGGCAGGGATGGTGAGCAGTTCTTC. The chain is built from TRBV9 and TRBJ2-1; D may be TRBD1 (5 bases). Trimming pared 4 bases from V and 9 bases from J, leaving 17 bases between. This CDR3 contains 14 residues. Germline CDR1 SGDLS, CDR2 YYNGEE.

This CDR3 reads CASSHKGGGFYEQYF. CDR3 sequence (DNA): TGTGCCAGCAGTCACAAGGGGGGTGGGTTTTACGAGCAGTACTTC. V gene TRBV28 combines with J gene TRBJ2-7; the D call may be TRBD1 or TRBD2 (6 bases each). This CDR3 contains 15 residues. V lost 5 bases to trimming and J lost 4 bases, with 18 bases between them. Germline V gene data show CDR1 as MDHEN and CDR2 as SYDVKM.

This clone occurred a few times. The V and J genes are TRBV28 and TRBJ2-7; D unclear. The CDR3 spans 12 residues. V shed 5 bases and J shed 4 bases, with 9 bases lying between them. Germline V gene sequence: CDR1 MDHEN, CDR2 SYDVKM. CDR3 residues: CASSRDWYEQYF. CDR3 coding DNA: TGTGCCAGCAGTCGCGACTGGTACGAGCAGTACTTC.

The CDR3 sequence is CASSFPRGEQFF. Written as DNA, the CDR3 is TGTGCCAGCAGTTTTCCACGTGGTGAGCAGTTCTTC. The V call is TRBV28, the J call TRBJ2-1; D is undetermined. This CDR3 comprises 12 residues. Trimming shortened V by 3 bases and J by 9 bases, and 9 bases separated the two germline ends. Looked up from germline, CDR1 is MDHEN and CDR2 is SYDVKM. Looking up the rest from reference TRBV28 and TRBJ2-1 gives the full variable domain: DVKVTQSSRYLVKRTGEKVFLECVQDMDHENMFWYRQDPGLGLRLIYFSYDVKMKEKGDIPEGYSVSREKKERFSLILESASTNQTSMYLCASSFPRGEQFFGPGTRLTVL.

The CDR3 bases are TGCGCCAGCAGCTTGATCCCGGGACAGGGGTTCGAGCAGTACTTC. The encoded protein is CASSLIPGQGFEQYF. V usage is TRBV5-1 and J usage is TRBJ2-7; TRBD1 aligns across 10 bases. This CDR3 is 15 amino acids long. Unmatched junction bases numbered 7, after V lost 1 base and J lost 6 bases. From germline, CDR1 is SGHRS and CDR2 YFSETQ.